This is a list of T cell receptor beta chains from one sample in a study of blood T cells in healthy people across ages. TCRdb recomputed calls from the 5' RACE reads with MiXCR, one row per CDR3 protein. The sample lists 550,000 to 600,000 distinct CDR3 sequences, 47% seen once, with about 22% in the top ten. The specimen was blood. The receptor source for this set is an elderly man in good health. CDR3s leave out the opening cysteine and the closing phenylalanine or tryptophan. The order of the fields is V gene, D gene, J gene, CDR3 protein. D genes are given only for firm matches.

TRBV7-2	.	TRBJ2-1	ASSSTVMSSLNNEQF
TRBV12-3/TRBV12-4	.	TRBJ2-3	ASSSTGASTDTQY
TRBV20-1	.	TRBJ1-1	SAREGGRGDTEAF
TRBV20-1	.	TRBJ2-1	SATETPKQF
TRBV27	.	TRBJ2-7	ASSRVGVAKIPYEQY
TRBV29-1	.	TRBJ2-1	SVESDHRDNEQF
TRBV12-3/TRBV12-4	.	TRBJ1-2	ASSAPGNYGYT
TRBV7-2	.	TRBJ1-4	ASSYDRNEKLF
TRBV20-1	TRBD1	TRBJ2-7	STGQGGVGEQY
TRBV20-1	.	TRBJ2-1	SARVAGRSDEQF
TRBV9	.	TRBJ2-3	ASSVDVFDTDTQY
TRBV20-1	TRBD2	TRBJ2-3	SARDLQRGATDTQY
TRBV14	.	TRBJ2-7	ASSRRATREQY
TRBV12-3/TRBV12-4	.	TRBJ1-2	ASSRSYGYT
TRBV5-1	TRBD2	TRBJ2-1	ASSLGGTSGTNEQF
TRBV11-1	.	.	ASSPRTEGEQY
TRBV11-3	.	TRBJ1-2	ASRNYRAQGIRGYT
TRBV2	.	TRBJ2-2	ASSPRGGNTGELF
TRBV6-1	TRBD2	TRBJ2-3	ASRKRGGGTDTQY
TRBV3-1	.	TRBJ2-7	ASSQDGDFYEQY
TRBV15	.	TRBJ1-2	ATGSDGANYGYT
TRBV6-5	.	TRBJ2-4	ASSYSRGVTKNIQY
TRBV6-5	.	TRBJ2-7	ASSYSRLGNEQY
TRBV12-3/TRBV12-4	.	TRBJ2-4	ASRGRASKNIQY
TRBV28	.	TRBJ1-2	ASSPRTERYT
TRBV20-1	.	TRBJ1-2	SARGGTFYTYGYT
TRBV5-5	.	TRBJ2-4	ASSSDMSGAKNIQY
TRBV20-1	.	TRBJ2-1	SASYARGGEQF
TRBV6-5	.	TRBJ2-5	AGSPRVQHYEETQY
TRBV12-3/TRBV12-4	.	TRBJ1-4	ASSSEVEKLF
TRBV7-9	.	TRBJ1-4	ASSLDANEKLF
TRBV28	.	TRBJ2-3	ASSFLGRPDTQY
TRBV12-3/TRBV12-4	.	TRBJ2-3	ASSSTGRGTDTRY
TRBV27	.	TRBJ2-7	ASSFVPTYEQY
TRBV10-3	.	TRBJ2-7	ATGQYLDYEQY
TRBV29-1	.	TRBJ2-7	SVQGGGDYEQY
TRBV12-3/TRBV12-4	.	TRBJ1-1	ASTTGDFGNTEAF
TRBV10-3	TRBD1	TRBJ1-1	ATVLTGDTEAF
TRBV2	TRBD2	TRBJ2-3	ASSVLSGATDTQY
TRBV6-6	.	TRBJ2-5	ASSREPGTRSETQY
TRBV7-2	TRBD2	TRBJ2-5	ASSPRTSGSETQY
TRBV29-1	.	TRBJ2-6	SVAEAGANVLT
TRBV30	TRBD2	TRBJ2-1	ACIGLAGFPSYNEQF
TRBV20-1	TRBD1	TRBJ1-6	SANQGQENSPLH
TRBV2	TRBD1	TRBJ1-1	ASRRQGVAF